This T cell receptor (beta chain) was recovered during a study of identical twins. Findings of the study overall: Out-of-frame alpha sequences shared between twins exhibited an excess of low generation probability.

Germline V gene lookup returns CDR1 MNHEY and CDR2 SMNVEV (reference sequence). Trimming took 6 bases from V and 1 from J, leaving 10 bases between them. The CDR3 runs 14 residues. TCRdb analysed the 5' RACE reads with MiXCR anew, one entry per CDR3 protein. The data hold 250,000 or so distinct CDR3 sequences, with roughly an eighth observed a single time. To note about this clonotype: The antigen is undetermined.

This same sample was also taken into another study, of yellow fever vaccine responses in identical twins.

The chain carries TRBV27 and TRBJ2-1; no clear D gene. This TCR derives from a woman aged 18 to 35 in good health. The specimen sequenced was memory (CD45RO+) T cells sorted from blood. CDR3 residues: CASSPAVSYNEQFF. The CDR3 DNA reads as TGTGCCAGCAGCCCGGCAGTTTCCTACAATGAGCAGTTCTTC.